The 9 T cell receptor beta chains listed next were all sequenced from one sample in a study of OX40 agonist ivuxolimab in advanced cancers. Clones were read by immunoSEQ multiplex PCR, and TCRdb kept only the in-frame ones, dropping some. The data hold 65,000 to 75,000 clones, with roughly 85% observed a single time. The sequencing used CD4+ or CD8+ T cells sorted from blood, collected in a trial of the OX40 agonist ivuxolimab. The receptors shown here come from an adult with an advanced solid tumor such as melanoma, head and neck, liver or kidney cancer.

This clone showed up just a few times. This specimen includes other DNA sequences encoding the same CDR3. The CDR3 region is CASSPYQETQYF. CDR3 DNA: TGTGCCAGCTCACCGTACCAAGAGACCCAGTACTTC. The J gene is TRBJ2-5, the V gene TRBV18; no clear D gene. The CDR3 sequence is 12 residues long. Germline-derived CDR1 and CDR2 are KGHSH and LQKENI. Trimming took off 3 bases at V and 0 bases at J, with 2 bases between the two ends.

The chain links TRBV6-6 to TRBJ2-7; 8 bases agree with TRBD1. The CDR3 covers 12 residues. V shed 4 bases and J 13 bases; nucleotides not matched to a gene: 9. Germline V gives CDR1 MNHNY, CDR2 SVGAGI (reference sequence). In nucleotides, the CDR3 is TGTGCCAGCAGTTCCGACAGGGGACGCGCTTACTTC. This gives the protein CASSSDRGRAYF.

V usage is TRBV18 and J usage is TRBJ2-7, with TRBD2 as a possible D gene (6 bases). Germline V lookup: CDR1 KGHSH, CDR2 LQKENI. This CDR3 spans 14 amino acids. Deletions cut 6 bases from V and 0 bases from J, with 12 bases between. CDR3: CASSPGLTSYEQYF. The CDR3 DNA is TGTGCCAGCTCCCCGGGACTCACCTCCTACGAGCAGTACTTC.

J is TRBJ1-5 and V is TRBV15, with D hard to call. V gave up 3 bases and J gave up 0 bases, with 3 bases separating them. Germline assignment: CDR1 LNHNV and CDR2 YYDKDF (reference sequence). The CDR3 consists of 13 residues. This CDR3 reads CATSRNSNQPQHF. The CDR3 bases are TGTGCCACCAGCAGGAATAGCAATCAGCCCCAGCATTTT.

This chain joins TRBV5-6 and TRBJ1-3, with D uncertain. V lost 2 bases to trimming and J lost 2 bases, with 8 bases between them. The germline V gene encodes CDR1 SGHDT and CDR2 YYEEEE. CDR3 length: 14 amino acids. The CDR3 reads CASSFTSTGNTIYF. CDR3 DNA sequence: TGTGCCAGCAGCTTTACGAGTACTGGAAACACCATATATTTT.

The chain employs TRBV30 and TRBJ1-6; 8 positions agree with TRBD1. The CDR3 is made up of 17 amino acids. Germline V gene sequence: CDR1 GTSNPN, CDR2 SVGIG (reference sequence). V trimming: 3 bases; J trimming: 0 bases; junction bases outside the gene matches: 7. CDR3 protein: CAWRVGQGSSYNSPLHF. The CDR3 DNA is TGTGCCTGGAGAGTCGGACAGGGCAGCTCCTATAATTCACCCCTCCACTTT.

The V gene is TRBV30, the J gene TRBJ2-7, with 11 bases fitting TRBD2. Per germline, CDR1 GTSNPN and CDR2 SVGIG (reference sequence). V trimming: 1 base; J trimming: 7 bases; junction bases outside the gene matches: 9. This CDR3 spans 15 amino acids. The CDR3 spells CAWSGGLAGYREQYF. CDR3 nucleotide sequence: TGTGCCTGGAGTGGCGGACTAGCGGGTTATAGAGAGCAGTACTTC.

In regard to this clone: One junction end does not reproduce the germline sequence, and a read error may be involved. The V and J genes are TRBV18 and TRBJ1-5; 7 positions match TRBD1. Per the germline V gene, CDR1 is KGHSH and CDR2 is LQKENI. The CDR3 extends over 16 amino acids. The CDR3 spells CASSPGQLTSNQPPHF. The CDR3, as DNA: TGTGCCAGCTCCCCGGGACAGTTAACTAGCAATCAGCCCCCGCATTTT.

This rearrangement joins TRBV29-1 to TRBJ1-1; perhaps TRBD1 as D (5 bases). CDR1 is SQVTM, CDR2 ANQGSEA, per germline. The CDR3 runs to 12 residues. V was shortened by 3 bases and J by 6 bases, with 11 bases between the two germline ends. The CDR3 sequence: CSVDGWGAEAFF. The CDR3 region has the DNA TGCAGCGTTGACGGGTGGGGCGCTGAAGCTTTCTTT.